The 28 T cell receptor beta chains listed next were all sequenced from one sample in a study of blood T cell repertoires in COVID-19. Profiling relied on immunoSEQ multiplex PCR, and the TCRdb table lists in-frame clones only, not all of them. The table records about 130,000 clones, about 88% of them present only once. The sequencing sample was made of peripheral blood. These receptor sequences come from a woman older than 75 with acute or convalescent COVID-19.

This clone was seen a few times. The chain has TRBV7-9 and TRBJ1-3; D gene ambiguous. The CDR3 length is 14 residues. CDR1 is SEHNR and CDR2 is FQNEAQ in the germline V gene (reference sequence). V lost 6 bases to trimming and J lost 0 bases, with 9 bases between them. Written as DNA, the CDR3 is TGTGCCAGCAGGCCCTCGAGCTCTGGAAACACCATATATTTT. It translates to CASRPSSSGNTIYF.

The chain has TRBV7-9 and TRBJ2-1, with D possibly matching TRBD2 (5 bases). Between the trimmed V and J ends, which lost 4 bases and 4 bases, there was a span of 23 bases. Germline V gene lookup returns CDR1 SEHNR and CDR2 FQNEAQ (reference sequence). This CDR3 spans 18 amino acids. The CDR3 DNA is TGTGCCAGCAGCTCGCCGGTTTGGGGAGCCAACCAATACAATGAGCAGTTCTTC. Protein sequence: CASSSPVWGANQYNEQFF.

The V call is TRBV5-4, the J call TRBJ2-3; 9 positions match TRBD1. V trimming: 5 bases; J trimming: 5 bases; junction bases outside the gene matches: 12. The CDR3 consists of 16 residues. Germline V gives CDR1 SGHNT, CDR2 YYREEE (reference sequence). The CDR3 DNA follows: TGTGCCAGCAGAACAAACCGGGACAGGGTGCAAGATACGCAGTATTTT. This encodes CASRTNRDRVQDTQYF.

This clone was counted a single time. The J gene is TRBJ1-3, the V gene TRBV15, with TRBD1 as a possible D gene (5 bases). Germline V CDR1 and CDR2: LNHNV, YYDKDF (reference sequence). Trimming cost V 4 bases and J 3 bases, with 19 bases left between them. CDR3 length: 17 residues. The DNA for the CDR3 is TGTGCCACCAGCATCCCGCGGGGAGGGGTTAGTGGAAACACCATATATTTT. This gives the protein CATSIPRGGVSGNTIYF. Using reference TRBV15 and TRBJ1-3 for the parts outside the CDR3, the full variable domain is DAMVIQNPRYQVTQFGKPVTLSCSQTLNHNVMYWYQQKSSQAPKLLFHYYDKDFNNEADTPDNFQSRRPNTSFCFLDIRSPGLGDTAMYLCATSIPRGGVSGNTIYFGEGSWLTVV.

This chain uses TRBV18 with TRBJ2-5; 9 bases line up with TRBD1. Germline assignment: CDR1 KGHSH and CDR2 LQKENI. Unmatched junction bases numbered 9, after V lost 3 bases and J lost 4 bases. The CDR3 contains 16 residues. The CDR3 bases are TGTGCCAGCTCACCGCAGGGACAGGGAAATAGAGAGACCCAGTACTTC. As protein: CASSPQGQGNRETQYF.

The V call is TRBV5-1, the J call TRBJ1-1, with D unresolved. This CDR3 is built from 15 residues. V dropped 0 bases and J dropped 4 bases, with 13 bases sitting between them. Germline V gives CDR1 SGHRS, CDR2 YFSETQ. In DNA, the CDR3 is TGCGCCAGCAGCTTGGGACCGGGAGTGAGCACTGAAGCTTTCTTT. Encoded protein: CASSLGPGVSTEAFF.

This chain connects TRBV5-1 to TRBJ2-3; perhaps TRBD2 as D (6 bases). With 0 bases removed from V and 4 bases from J, the gap between germline ends came to 18 bases. CDR3 length equals 17 residues. Germline CDR1 and CDR2: SGHRS and YFSETQ. CDR3 nucleotides: TGCGCCAGCAGCTTGGCCCCTAGCGCCTCGGGCGCAGATACGCAGTATTTT. Translating it yields CASSLAPSASGADTQYF. The full variable domain, with the rest looked up from reference TRBV5-1 and TRBJ2-3, is KAGVTQTPRYLIKTRGQQVTLSCSPISGHRSVSWYQQTPGQGLQFLFEYFSETQRNKGNFPGRFSGRQFSNSRSEMNVSTLELGDSALYLCASSLAPSASGADTQYFGPGTRLTVL.

The chain links TRBV3-1 (or the pseudogene TRBV3-2) to TRBJ2-3; D perhaps matches TRBD2 (5 bases). The CDR3 length is 15 residues. Between the trimmed V and J ends, which lost 4 bases and 0 bases, there was a span of 11 bases. In germline, CDR1 is LGHDT, CDR2 YNNKEL (reference sequence). DNA for the CDR3: TGTGCCAGCAGCCGCGGGCGGGTTAGCACAGATACGCAGTATTTT. It translates to CASSRGRVSTDTQYF.

The chain recombines TRBV27 with TRBJ1-5; TRBD1 might be the D (6 bases). The CDR3 loop spans 15 amino acids. Trimming left V 6 bases short and J 3 bases short, with 15 bases between. Germline CDR1 is MNHEY and CDR2 is SMNVEV (reference sequence). CDR3 in DNA: TGTGCCAGCAGGCCTAGAGGGGGTTTCAATCAGCCCCAGCATTTT. It translates to CASRPRGGFNQPQHF.

The genes are TRBV28 and TRBJ1-3; D gene ambiguous. This CDR3 comprises 14 residues. V was shortened by 6 bases and J by 4 bases, with 13 bases between the two germline ends. Germline CDR1 reads MDHEN; CDR2 reads SYDVKM. Here the CDR3 reads CASSPGGRGNTIYF. The CDR3 DNA follows: TGTGCCAGCAGCCCCGGCGGGAGGGGAAACACCATATATTTT.

This rearrangement joins TRBV19 to TRBJ1-4; D remains unclear. V lost 1 base and J lost 3, with 12 bases in between. The CDR3 totals 16 residues. Germline CDR1 is LNHDA and CDR2 is SQIVND (reference sequence). The CDR3 region is CASSIGGTGSNEKLFF. The CDR3 nucleotides read TGTGCCAGTAGTATAGGGGGAACGGGATCTAATGAAAAACTGTTTTTT.

This clone occurred a few times. The V call is TRBV5-5, the J call TRBJ2-7, with D possibly being TRBD1 (6 bases). Germline CDR1 SGHKS, CDR2 YYEKEE (reference sequence). V gave up 0 bases and J gave up 6 bases, with 13 bases separating them. The CDR3 is 14 residues long. The CDR3: CASSLEQGVSEQYF. The CDR3 bases are TGTGCCAGCAGCTTGGAACAGGGAGTTTCCGAGCAGTACTTC.

This clone showed up just once. This sequence joins TRBV5-1 and TRBJ2-1; D might be TRBD2 (6 bases). The germline CDR1 and CDR2 sequences are SGHRS and YFSETQ. CDR3 length: 16 amino acids. Trimming removed 3 bases from V and 9 bases from J, with 22 bases in between. CDR3 DNA: TGCGCCAGCAGCTCAGGGACTGCCTCGAGTTTTGGTGAGCAGTTCTTC. Its translation is CASSSGTASSFGEQFF.

This clone appeared a single time. V is TRBV6-6 and J is TRBJ1-4; D is uncertain. Germline V CDR1 and CDR2: MNHNY, SVGAGI (reference sequence). The V gene lost 4 bases and the J gene lost 5 bases, with 2 bases spanning the gap. This CDR3 has 11 residues. CDR3 DNA: TGTGCCAGCAGTTTAAATGAAAAACTGTTTTTT. It translates to CASSLNEKLFF.

The chain links TRBV20-1 to TRBJ2-3; D might be TRBD2 (5 bases). Germline V CDR1 and CDR2: DFQATT, SNEGSKA (reference sequence). V lost 3 bases to trimming and J lost 7 bases, with 8 bases between them. There are 11 residues in the CDR3. The CDR3 DNA follows: TGCAGTGCTAGGGGAGATCATACGCAGTATTTT. It codes for CSARGDHTQYF.

CDR3 in DNA: TGCGCCAGCCGCGGACAGGGGGCGTCCGAGCAGTACTTC. Residues: CASRGQGASEQYF. This rearrangement joins TRBV5-1 to TRBJ2-7; 11 nucleotides line up with TRBD1. Germline-derived CDR1 and CDR2 are SGHRS and YFSETQ. V lost 7 bases and J lost 6; bases outside the gene matches: 6. The CDR3 is 13 amino acids.

The V call is TRBV3-1 (or the pseudogene TRBV3-2), the J call TRBJ1-2, with TRBD1 matching over 11 bases. The J segment lost 6 bases and the V segment lost 4 bases, leaving 10 bases of the junction unmatched. The germline V gene encodes CDR1 LGHDT and CDR2 YNNKEL (reference sequence). This CDR3 has 16 amino acids. DNA for the CDR3: TGTGCCAGCAGCCGGCACTCCGGGACAGGGGGGGATGGCTACACCTTC. As protein: CASSRHSGTGGDGYTF.

V is TRBV6-1 and J is TRBJ2-4; TRBD2 matches 11 bases. This CDR3 comprises 16 residues. The V gene end was trimmed by 6 bases and the J gene end by 5 bases; junction bases not matched to a gene: 9. Germline CDR1 MNHNS, CDR2 SASEGT. The CDR3 region has the DNA TGTGCCAGCAGAGAAAGTAGCGGGGGGGCTGAAAACATTCAGTACTTC. Its translation: CASRESSGGAENIQYF.

The chain couples TRBV5-1 to TRBJ1-2; D unresolved. The CDR3 covers 15 residues. V lost 4 bases, J lost 2 bases, and 15 bases lay in between. Germline V gene sequence: CDR1 SGHRS, CDR2 YFSETQ. This CDR3 is CASSLEPTRNYGYTF. The CDR3 DNA is TGCGCCAGCAGCCTGGAGCCGACAAGGAACTATGGCTACACCTTC.

The chain recombines TRBV4-1 with TRBJ1-1; 7 nucleotides align to TRBD1. This CDR3 spans 16 amino acids. Germline V gene lookup returns CDR1 MGHRA and CDR2 YSYEKL. Germline trimming cut 4 bases from V and 2 bases from J; bases unmatched to any gene: 10. The CDR3 DNA reads as TGCGCCAGCAGCCGCGGAGGCGGACAGGTTAACACTGAAGCTTTCTTT. It translates to CASSRGGGQVNTEAFF.

V usage is TRBV5-1 and J usage is TRBJ2-5, with 12 bases fitting TRBD2. The CDR3 covers 15 residues. V trimming: 4 bases; J trimming: 1 base; junction bases outside the gene matches: 2. Germline assignment: CDR1 SGHRS and CDR2 YFSETQ. CDR3 in amino acids: CASSRTSGIQETQYF. The DNA of the CDR3 is TGCGCCAGCAGCAGGACTAGCGGGATCCAAGAGACCCAGTACTTC.

The chain has TRBV7-2 and TRBJ2-3, with 7 bases identical to TRBD1. There are 18 residues in the CDR3. V gave up 6 bases and J gave up 1 base; unmatched junction bases: 16. The germline V gene has CDR1 SGHTA and CDR2 FQGNSA. The CDR3 bases are TGTGCCAGCAGTTCCGGGACAGTCTTCTTTAGAGGCACAGATACGCAGTATTTT. Protein: CASSSGTVFFRGTDTQYF.

J is TRBJ1-3 and V is TRBV7-2; no reliable D call. Germline CDR1 is SGHTA and CDR2 is FQGNSA. The CDR3 sequence is 13 residues long. V lost 1 base to trimming and J lost 3 bases, with 4 bases between them. CDR3 loop: CASSLVIGNTIYF. CDR3 DNA: TGTGCCAGCAGCTTAGTTATTGGAAACACCATATATTTT.

The V call is TRBV14, the J call TRBJ1-2; D is perhaps TRBD1 (6 bases). V was shortened by 4 bases and J by 7 bases, with 16 bases between the two germline ends. The length of the CDR3 is 14 residues. CDR1 is SGHDN and CDR2 is FVKESK in the germline V gene. The CDR3 DNA reads as TGTGCCAGCAGCCCTTTTCGCACAGGGACTGGCTACACCTTC. Translating it yields CASSPFRTGTGYTF.

The V call is TRBV10-3, the J call TRBJ2-7; perhaps TRBD1 as D (6 bases). V was clipped by 4 bases and J by 6 bases, with 22 bases between them. The CDR3 extends over 16 amino acids. Per germline, CDR1 ENHRY and CDR2 SYGVKD. The CDR3 protein is CAISVSLTGTGSEQYF. The CDR3 DNA is TGTGCCATCAGTGTGTCGTTGACAGGAACAGGGTCCGAGCAGTACTTC.

This rearrangement joins TRBV18 to TRBJ1-1; D gene ambiguous. Germline V gene lookup returns CDR1 KGHSH and CDR2 LQKENI. The CDR3 totals 13 residues. Trimming removed 2 bases at V and 6 bases at J, with 10 bases between. The CDR3 nucleotides are TGTGCCAGCTCACCAAGTAGAGGCTCTGAAGCTTTCTTT. It specifies CASSPSRGSEAFF.

This clone was observed a single time. V is TRBV27 and J is TRBJ2-2; TRBD2 matches 7 bases. With 8 bases clipped from V and 7 bases from J, the junction kept 16 bases outside the gene matches. CDR1 and CDR2 (germline): MNHEY, SMNVEV (reference sequence). The CDR3 has 16 residues. The CDR3 nucleotides are TGTGCCAGCGGACCACTCATGCATCGGACTAGCGGGGAGCTGTTTTTT. Its protein product is CASGPLMHRTSGELFF.

The chain recombines TRBV2 with TRBJ2-3, with 14 bases that match TRBD2. The germline V gene encodes CDR1 SNHLY and CDR2 FYNNEI. The CDR3 runs 16 residues. Losses at the gene ends were 5 bases for V and 6 bases for J; bases not matched to a gene: 7. Written as DNA, the CDR3 is TGTGCCAGCAGTAATGGACTAGCGGGAGGTTTGGATACGCAGTATTTT. Translated: CASSNGLAGGLDTQYF.